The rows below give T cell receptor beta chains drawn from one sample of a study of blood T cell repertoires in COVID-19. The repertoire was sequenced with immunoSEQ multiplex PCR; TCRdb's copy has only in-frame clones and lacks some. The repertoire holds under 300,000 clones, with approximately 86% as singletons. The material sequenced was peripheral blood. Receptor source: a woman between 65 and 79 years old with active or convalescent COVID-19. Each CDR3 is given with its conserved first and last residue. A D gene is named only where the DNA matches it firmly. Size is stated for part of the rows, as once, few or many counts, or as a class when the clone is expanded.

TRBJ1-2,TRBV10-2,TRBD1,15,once,CASSEGTVSNYGYTF,TGCGCCAGCAGTGAGGGGACAGTTTCTAACTATGGCTACACCTTC
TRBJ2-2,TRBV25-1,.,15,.,CASSEYGLDTGELFF,TGTGCCAGCAGTGAATATGGTTTAGACACCGGGGAGCTGTTTTTT
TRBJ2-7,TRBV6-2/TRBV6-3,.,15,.,CASSYDRRGAYEQYF,TGTGCCAGCAGTTACGATCGCAGGGGCGCCTACGAGCAGTACTTC
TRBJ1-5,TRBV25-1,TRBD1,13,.,CASSGQGSQPQHF,TGTGCCAGCAGTGGACAGGGCAGTCAGCCCCAGCATTTT
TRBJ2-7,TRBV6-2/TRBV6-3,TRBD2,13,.,CATSGGNSYEQYF,TGTGCCACCAGCGGGGGGAATTCCTACGAGCAGTACTTC
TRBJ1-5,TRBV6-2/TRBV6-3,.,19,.,CASSGLPAPRLYSNQPQHF,TGTGCCAGCAGTGGCCTGCCAGCCCCGAGACTTTATAGCAATCAGCCCCAGCATTTT
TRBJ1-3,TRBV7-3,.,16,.,CASSPQPGGSGNTIYF,TGTGCCAGCAGCCCTCAGCCCGGGGGCTCTGGAAACACCATATATTTT
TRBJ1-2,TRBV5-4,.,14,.,CASSFPDSLRGYTF,TGTGCCAGCAGCTTCCCTGATTCACTAAGGGGCTACACCTTC
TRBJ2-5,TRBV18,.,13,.,CASSSNFQETQYF,TGTGCCAGCTCATCCAACTTCCAAGAGACCCAGTACTTC
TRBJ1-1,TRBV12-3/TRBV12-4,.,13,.,CASSLGGGTEAFF,TGTGCCAGCTCCCTCGGGGGGGGCACTGAAGCTTTCTTT
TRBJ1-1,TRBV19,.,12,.,CASSPRNTEAFF,TGTGCCAGCTCCCCCCGGAACACTGAAGCTTTCTTT
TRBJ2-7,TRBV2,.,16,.,CASIFDPGRGTYEQYF,TGTGCCAGCATTTTTGACCCGGGCCGGGGAACCTACGAGCAGTACTTC